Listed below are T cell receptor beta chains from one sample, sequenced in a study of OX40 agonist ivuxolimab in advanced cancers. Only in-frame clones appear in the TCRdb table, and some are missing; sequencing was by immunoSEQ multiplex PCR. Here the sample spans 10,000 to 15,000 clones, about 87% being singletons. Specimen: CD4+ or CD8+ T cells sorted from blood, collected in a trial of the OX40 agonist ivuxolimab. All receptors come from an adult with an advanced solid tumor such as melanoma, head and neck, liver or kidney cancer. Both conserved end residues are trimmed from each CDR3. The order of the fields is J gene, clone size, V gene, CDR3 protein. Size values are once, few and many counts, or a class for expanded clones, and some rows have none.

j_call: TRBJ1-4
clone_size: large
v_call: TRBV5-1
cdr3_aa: ASSGLPTGPDTNEKLF

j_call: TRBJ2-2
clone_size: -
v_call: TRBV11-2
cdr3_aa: ASSLGQGPGELF

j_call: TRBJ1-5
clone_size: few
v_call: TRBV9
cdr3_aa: ASSVRNRGVDQPQH

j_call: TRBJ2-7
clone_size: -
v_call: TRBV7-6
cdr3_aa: ASTFTPRSYEQY

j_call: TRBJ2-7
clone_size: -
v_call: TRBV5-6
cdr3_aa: ASSFGTGIYEQY

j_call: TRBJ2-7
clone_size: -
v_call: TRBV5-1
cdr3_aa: ATKPGTSSSYEQY

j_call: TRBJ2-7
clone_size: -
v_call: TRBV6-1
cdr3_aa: ASSSMKKQY

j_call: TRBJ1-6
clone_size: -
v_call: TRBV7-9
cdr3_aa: ASSQGQGYSPLH

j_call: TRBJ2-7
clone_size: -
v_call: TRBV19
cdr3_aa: ASSYGIGQSYEQY

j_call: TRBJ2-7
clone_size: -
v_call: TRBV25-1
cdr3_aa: ASTGPGQGKTYEQY

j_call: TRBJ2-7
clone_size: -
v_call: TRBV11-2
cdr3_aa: ASSLPGLAGPYEQY

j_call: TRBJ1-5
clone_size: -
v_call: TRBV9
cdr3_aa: ASSAGGGSNQPQH

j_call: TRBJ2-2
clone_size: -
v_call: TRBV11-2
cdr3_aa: ASRGLAGEGLF

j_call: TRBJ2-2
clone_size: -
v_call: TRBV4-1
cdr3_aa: ASSRLSTGELF

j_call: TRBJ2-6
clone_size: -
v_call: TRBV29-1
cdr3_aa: SVGQVSGANVLT

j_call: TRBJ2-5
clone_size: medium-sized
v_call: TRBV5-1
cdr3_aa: ASSWRGVGQETQY

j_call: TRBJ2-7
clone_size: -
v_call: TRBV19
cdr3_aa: ASSTAQGEQY

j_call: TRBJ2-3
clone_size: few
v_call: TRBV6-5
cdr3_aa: ASGSDTQY

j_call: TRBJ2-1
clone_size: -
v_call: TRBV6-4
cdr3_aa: ASSDSGGSNNEQF

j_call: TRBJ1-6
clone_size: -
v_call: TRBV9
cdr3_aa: ASSVSGGGHSPLH

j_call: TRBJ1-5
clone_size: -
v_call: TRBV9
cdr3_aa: ASSADGGDQPQH

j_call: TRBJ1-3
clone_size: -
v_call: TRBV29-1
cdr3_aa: SVVRLSGNTIY

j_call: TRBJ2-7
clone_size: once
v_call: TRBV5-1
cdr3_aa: ASAYRGVNSYEQY

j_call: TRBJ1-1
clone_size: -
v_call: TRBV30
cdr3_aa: AWSVRGREAF

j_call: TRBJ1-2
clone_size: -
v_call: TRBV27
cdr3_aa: ASSLYQGVHGYT

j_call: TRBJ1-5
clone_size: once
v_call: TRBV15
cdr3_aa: ATSRVAGNGQPQH

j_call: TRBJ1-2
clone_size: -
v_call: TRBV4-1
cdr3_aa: ASSPRFGDGYT

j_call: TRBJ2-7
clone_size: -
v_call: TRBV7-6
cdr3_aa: ASSLEGDPAYEQY

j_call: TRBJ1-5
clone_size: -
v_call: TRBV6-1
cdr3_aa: ASSGGPEGNQPQH

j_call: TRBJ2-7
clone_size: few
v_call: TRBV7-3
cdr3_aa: ASSPGSYEQY

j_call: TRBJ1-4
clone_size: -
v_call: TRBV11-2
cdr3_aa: ASRLQLSTNEKLF

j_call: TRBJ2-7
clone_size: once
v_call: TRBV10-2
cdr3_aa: ASSSGQVYEQY

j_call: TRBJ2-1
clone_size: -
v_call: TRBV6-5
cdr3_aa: ASSMGVFKNEQF

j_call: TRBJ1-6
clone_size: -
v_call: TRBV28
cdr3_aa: ASTAEGHNSPLH

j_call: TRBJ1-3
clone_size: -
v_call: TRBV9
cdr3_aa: ASSVGTFSGNTIY

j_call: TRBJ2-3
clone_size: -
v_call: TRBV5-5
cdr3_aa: ASSRSGNTDTQY

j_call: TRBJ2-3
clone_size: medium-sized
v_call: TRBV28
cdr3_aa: ASTLGSAQY

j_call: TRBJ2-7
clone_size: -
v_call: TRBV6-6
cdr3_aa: ASSYLGASYEQY

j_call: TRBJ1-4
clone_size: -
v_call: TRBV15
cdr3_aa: ATSRGPGVNEKLF

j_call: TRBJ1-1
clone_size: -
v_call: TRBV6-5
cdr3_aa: ASSHLWQGFEAF

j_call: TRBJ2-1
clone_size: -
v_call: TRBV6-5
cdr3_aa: ASSYSGTGTYNEQF

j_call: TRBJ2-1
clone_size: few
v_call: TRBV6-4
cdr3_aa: ASSGGDYNEQF

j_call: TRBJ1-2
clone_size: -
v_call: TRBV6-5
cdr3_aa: ASSYTTAYGYT

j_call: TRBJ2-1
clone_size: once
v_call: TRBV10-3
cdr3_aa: ASTDTYNEQF

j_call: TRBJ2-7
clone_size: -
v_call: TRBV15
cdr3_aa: ATSRDPGTPYEQY

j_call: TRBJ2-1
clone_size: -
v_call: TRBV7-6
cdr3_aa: ASSEGLREQF

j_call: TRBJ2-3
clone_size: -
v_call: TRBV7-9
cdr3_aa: ASSWGSTDTQY

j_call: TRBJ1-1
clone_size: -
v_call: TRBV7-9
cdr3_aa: ASSSTGNQRGMAEAF

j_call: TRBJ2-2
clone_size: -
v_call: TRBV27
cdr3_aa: ASSPRTSGGINTGELF

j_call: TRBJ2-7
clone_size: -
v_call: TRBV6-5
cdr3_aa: ASEGNAYEQY

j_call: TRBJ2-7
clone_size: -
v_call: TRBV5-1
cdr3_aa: ASRRSDEQY

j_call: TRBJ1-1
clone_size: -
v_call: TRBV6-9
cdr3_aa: ASSSLTEAF

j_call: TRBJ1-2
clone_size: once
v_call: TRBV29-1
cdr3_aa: SVQDLDRGRGGYT

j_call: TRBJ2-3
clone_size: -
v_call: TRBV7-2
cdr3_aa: ASSVSLGTDTQY